The entry that follows covers one TCR beta chain sequence. Antigen: not known. TCRdb recomputed calls from the reads with MiXCR, one row per CDR3 protein. The table lists fewer than 75,000 distinct CDR3 sequences, around 49% of them singletons. The V and J ends lost 6 bases and 3 bases respectively, with 11 bases between them. Germline-derived CDR1 and CDR2 are MNHNS and SASEGT. The CDR3 is 13 residues long. This entry belongs to a study of type 1 regulatory T cells. Whole-study findings and limits: Compared with non-Tr1 cells, Tr1 cells showed a narrower TCR repertoire.

Sequences were obtained from cultured non-Tr1 T cells, either the whole culture or a sorted T cell fraction (not recorded which). This sequence was found in a human donor in good health. V is TRBV6-1 and J is TRBJ1-2, with no clear D. CDR3 sequence (DNA): TGTGCCAGCAGCCCCTCGGTGTACTATGGCTACACCTTC. This encodes CASSPSVYYGYTF.